The rows below give T cell receptor beta chains drawn from one sample of a study of cytomegalovirus exposure and HLA in healthy donors. Sequencing was performed with immunoSEQ multiplex PCR; in TCRdb, only in-frame clones are kept and a portion is missing. The sample lists about 170,000 clones; about 82% were seen once. Sequences were obtained from PBMCs. The receptors shown here come from a woman aged 18-29 years in good health and CMV-seronegative. CDR3s include the opening cysteine and the closing phenylalanine or tryptophan. D genes are given only for firm matches. A row's size may be missing; if present it is once, few, many or a size class.

D gene: TRBD2; clone size: NA; V gene: TRBV2; J gene: TRBJ2-1; CDR3 DNA: TGTGCCAGCAGTGACTCGGGACTAGCGGGGTGGAATGAGCAGTTCTTC; CDR3 protein: CASSDSGLAGWNEQFF
D gene: NA; clone size: once; V gene: TRBV2; J gene: TRBJ2-5; CDR3 DNA: TGTGCCAGCAGTAACACCCGGCGGCCGTACTTC; CDR3 protein: CASSNTRRPYF
D gene: TRBD1; clone size: NA; V gene: TRBV19; J gene: TRBJ1-2; CDR3 DNA: TGTGCCAGTAGTAGGACAGGGGGTAAGACTAACTATGGCTACACCTTC; CDR3 protein: CASSRTGGKTNYGYTF
D gene: NA; clone size: NA; V gene: TRBV7-9; J gene: TRBJ2-1; CDR3 DNA: TGTGCCAGCAGCTTAGCGAGCGGCGGAACGGCAACCTACAATGAGCAGTTCTTC; CDR3 protein: CASSLASGGTATYNEQFF
D gene: NA; clone size: NA; V gene: TRBV5-5; J gene: TRBJ2-1; CDR3 DNA: TGTGCCAGCAGCCCGGACAGCCGTACGAACAATGAGCAGTTCTTC; CDR3 protein: CASSPDSRTNNEQFF
D gene: NA; clone size: NA; V gene: TRBV19; J gene: TRBJ1-2; CDR3 DNA: TGTGCCAGTAGTATCCTAGGCTATGGCTACACCTTC; CDR3 protein: CASSILGYGYTF
D gene: NA; clone size: NA; V gene: TRBV6-5; J gene: TRBJ2-7; CDR3 DNA: TGTGCCAGCAGTCCCCGGGGGGCCCGCTCCTACGAGCAGTACTTC; CDR3 protein: CASSPRGARSYEQYF
D gene: NA; clone size: NA; V gene: TRBV30; J gene: TRBJ1-1; CDR3 DNA: TGTGCCTGGAGTCAGACGGGGACTGAAGCTTTCTTT; CDR3 protein: CAWSQTGTEAFF
D gene: NA; clone size: NA; V gene: TRBV21-1; J gene: TRBJ2-7; CDR3 DNA: TGTGCCAGCAGCACCCATCGGAGTGGCCGTTCCGTCGCGGAACACTACGAGCAGTACTTC; CDR3 protein: CASSTHRSGRSVAEHYEQYF
D gene: TRBD1; clone size: few; V gene: TRBV19; J gene: TRBJ2-7; CDR3 DNA: TGTGCCAGTAGTACCCACCGACAGGGAGCAGGCTACGAGCAGTACTTC; CDR3 protein: CASSTHRQGAGYEQYF
D gene: NA; clone size: NA; V gene: TRBV7-9; J gene: TRBJ2-2; CDR3 DNA: TGTGCCAGCAGCCTCCCCCCCGGGGAGCTGTTTTTT; CDR3 protein: CASSLPPGELFF
D gene: NA; clone size: NA; V gene: TRBV25-1; J gene: TRBJ2-3; CDR3 DNA: TGTGCCAGCAGGAGGGCGGATACGCAGTATTTT; CDR3 protein: CASRRADTQYF
D gene: TRBD1; clone size: NA; V gene: TRBV5-8; J gene: TRBJ2-7; CDR3 DNA: TGTGCCAGCAGCTTGGACGTTACAGGGGGGAGCTACGAGCAGTACTTC; CDR3 protein: CASSLDVTGGSYEQYF
D gene: NA; clone size: NA; V gene: TRBV11-3; J gene: TRBJ1-1; CDR3 DNA: TGTGCCAGCAGCTTAGAGGCCGGGGACACTGAAGCTTTCTTT; CDR3 protein: CASSLEAGDTEAFF
D gene: NA; clone size: NA; V gene: TRBV5-1; J gene: TRBJ2-1; CDR3 DNA: TGCGCCAGCAGCCGCTCTGAGGGCTACAATGAGCAGTTCTTC; CDR3 protein: CASSRSEGYNEQFF
D gene: NA; clone size: NA; V gene: TRBV5-4; J gene: TRBJ1-1; CDR3 DNA: TGTGCCAGCAGCACAAGACAGACTGAAGCTTTCTTT; CDR3 protein: CASSTRQTEAFF
D gene: TRBD1; clone size: NA; V gene: TRBV27; J gene: TRBJ2-3; CDR3 DNA: TGTGCCAGCAGTTTATCGGGACAGTACACAGATACGCAGTATTTT; CDR3 protein: CASSLSGQYTDTQYF